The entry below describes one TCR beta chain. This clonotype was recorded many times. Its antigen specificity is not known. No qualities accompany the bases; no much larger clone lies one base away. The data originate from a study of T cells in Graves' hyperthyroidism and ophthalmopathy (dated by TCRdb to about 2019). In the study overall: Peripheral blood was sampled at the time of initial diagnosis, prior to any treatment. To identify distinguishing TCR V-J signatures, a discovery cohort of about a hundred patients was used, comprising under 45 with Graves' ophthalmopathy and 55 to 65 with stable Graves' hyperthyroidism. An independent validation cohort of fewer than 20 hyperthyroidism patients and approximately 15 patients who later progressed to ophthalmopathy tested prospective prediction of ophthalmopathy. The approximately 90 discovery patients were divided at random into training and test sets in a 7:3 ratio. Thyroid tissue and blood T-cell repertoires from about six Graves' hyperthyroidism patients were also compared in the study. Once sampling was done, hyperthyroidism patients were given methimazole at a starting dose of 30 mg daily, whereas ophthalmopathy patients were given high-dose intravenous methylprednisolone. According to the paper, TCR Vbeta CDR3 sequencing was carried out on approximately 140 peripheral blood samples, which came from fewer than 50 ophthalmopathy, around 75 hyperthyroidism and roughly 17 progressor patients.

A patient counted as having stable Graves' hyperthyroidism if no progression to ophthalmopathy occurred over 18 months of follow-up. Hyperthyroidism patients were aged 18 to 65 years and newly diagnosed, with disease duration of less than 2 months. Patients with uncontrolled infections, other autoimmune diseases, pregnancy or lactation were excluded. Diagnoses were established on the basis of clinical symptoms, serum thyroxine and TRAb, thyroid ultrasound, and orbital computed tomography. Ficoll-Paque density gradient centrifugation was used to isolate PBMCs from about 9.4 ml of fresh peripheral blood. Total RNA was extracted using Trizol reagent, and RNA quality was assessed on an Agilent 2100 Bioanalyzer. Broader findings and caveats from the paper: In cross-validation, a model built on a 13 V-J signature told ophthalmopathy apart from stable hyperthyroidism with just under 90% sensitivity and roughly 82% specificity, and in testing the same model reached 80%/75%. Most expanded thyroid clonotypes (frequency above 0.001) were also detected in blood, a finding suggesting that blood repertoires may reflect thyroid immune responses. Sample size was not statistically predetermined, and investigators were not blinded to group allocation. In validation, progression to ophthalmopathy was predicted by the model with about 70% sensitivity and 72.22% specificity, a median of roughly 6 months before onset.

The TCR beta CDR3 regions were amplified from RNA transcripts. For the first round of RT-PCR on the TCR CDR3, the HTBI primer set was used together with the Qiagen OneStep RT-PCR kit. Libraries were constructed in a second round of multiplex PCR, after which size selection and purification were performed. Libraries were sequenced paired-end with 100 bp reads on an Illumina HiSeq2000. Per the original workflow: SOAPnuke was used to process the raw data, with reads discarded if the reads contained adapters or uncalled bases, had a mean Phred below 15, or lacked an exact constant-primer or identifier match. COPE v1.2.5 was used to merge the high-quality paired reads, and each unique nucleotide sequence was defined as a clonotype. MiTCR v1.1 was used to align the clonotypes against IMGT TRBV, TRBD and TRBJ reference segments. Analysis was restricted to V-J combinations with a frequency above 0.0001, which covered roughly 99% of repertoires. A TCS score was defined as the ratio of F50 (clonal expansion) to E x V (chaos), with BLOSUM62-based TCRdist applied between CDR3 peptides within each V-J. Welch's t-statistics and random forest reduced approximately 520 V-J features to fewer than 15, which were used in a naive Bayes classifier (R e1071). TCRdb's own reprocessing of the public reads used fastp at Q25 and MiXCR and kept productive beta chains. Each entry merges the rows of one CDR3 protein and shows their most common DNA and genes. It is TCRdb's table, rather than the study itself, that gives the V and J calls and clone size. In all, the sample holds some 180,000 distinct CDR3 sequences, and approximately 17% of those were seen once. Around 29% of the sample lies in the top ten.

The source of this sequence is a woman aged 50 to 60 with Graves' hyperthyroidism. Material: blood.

CDR3 protein: CASTDLLGAMGYTF. The nucleotide sequence is TGTGCCAGCACCGACCTGCTGGGGGCAATGGGCTACACCTTC. The rearranged chain carries TRBV7-9 and TRBJ1-2; TRBD1 is possibly the D segment (6 matching bases). The V and J ends are trimmed by 7 bases and 8 bases, leaving 20 bases between them. Taken from the germline V gene (reference sequence), the CDR1 and CDR2 loops are SEHNR and FQNEAQ. The CDR3 numbers 14 residues from cysteine through phenylalanine. The DNA shown is the 42-base CDR3, in frame from base 1.